This T cell receptor (beta chain) was sequenced for a study of T-cell reconstitution after alpha-beta-depleted transplantation in children. Whole-study findings and limits: Diversity and T-cell counts at one year after transplant derived mostly from new T cells. The study reportedly traced alpha-beta T cells about two months after transplant to several hundred expanded graft clones. In some patients, recipient T cells and intrathymic progenitors surviving conditioning explained high day-60 diversity.

In this sample, this clonotype turned up a few times. No antigen is known for it. After removal of 4 bases from V and 3 bases from J, the junction contained 5 bases not matched to a gene. The germline V gene has CDR1 SEHNR and CDR2 FQNEAQ (reference sequence). The CDR3 is 15 residues long. The authors prepared the TCRbeta library with unique molecular identifiers. TCRdb re-derived calls from the PCR reads in MiXCR, one entry per CDR3 protein. The sample has about 110,000 distinct CDR3 sequences; 5% to 8% are singletons. The sequences come from PBMCs, mostly from graft donor cells, collected 360 days after TCRalphabeta/CD19-depleted stem cell transplant. The chain couples TRBV7-9 to TRBJ2-7, with 11 bases identical to TRBD2. The TCR was taken from a male patient aged 2-15 years who had a stem cell transplant for acute lymphoblastic leukemia, so the T cells may come from the graft donor. DNA of the CDR3: TGTGCCAGCAGCTCCAGACTAGCGGGGTTCTACGAGCAGTACTTC. It is translated as CASSSRLAGFYEQYF.